The entry below describes one T cell receptor (beta chain). The antigen is undetermined. Semi-nested PCR with Nested Universal Primer A followed constant-region reverse priming of full-length variable regions. Each CDR3 protein is one row after TCRdb ran MiXCR on the 5' RACE reads. The sample contains tens of thousands of distinct CDR3 sequences, around a quarter of which appear only once. CDR3 length: 14 amino acids. CDR1 is SQVTM and CDR2 is ANQGSEA in the germline V gene. V dropped 6 bases and J dropped 1 base, with 15 bases sitting between them. Whole-study results and caveats: The TCR gene usage of tumor memory CD4+ T cells clustered together with blood and lymph node memory CD4+ cells and with lymph node naive CD4+ cells. Tumor-infiltrating Treg TCR alpha and beta sequences overlapped most with tumor naive CD4+ T cells, then blood naive.

V and J are TRBV29-1 and TRBJ1-1; D unresolved. The sequencing input was naive CD4+ T cells sorted from blood. Subset meaning: naive CD4+ T cells, CD4+CD45RA+CD25-. The TCR originated in a female donor with breast cancer. In DNA form, the CDR3 reads TGCAGCGTCTCCGTGGGGATAGGGAACACTGAAGCTTTCTTT. It codes for CSVSVGIGNTEAFF.